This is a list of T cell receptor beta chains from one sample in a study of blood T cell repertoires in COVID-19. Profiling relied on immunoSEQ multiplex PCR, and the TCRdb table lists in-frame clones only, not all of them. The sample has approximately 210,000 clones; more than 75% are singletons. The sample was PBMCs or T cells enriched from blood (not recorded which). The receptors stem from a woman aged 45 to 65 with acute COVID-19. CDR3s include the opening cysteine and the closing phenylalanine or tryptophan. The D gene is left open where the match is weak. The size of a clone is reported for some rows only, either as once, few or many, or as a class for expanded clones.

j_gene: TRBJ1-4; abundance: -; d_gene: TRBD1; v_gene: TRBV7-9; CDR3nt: TGTGCCAGCAGCTTTGCACAGGGGCGGGAAAAACTGTTTTTT; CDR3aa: CASSFAQGREKLFF
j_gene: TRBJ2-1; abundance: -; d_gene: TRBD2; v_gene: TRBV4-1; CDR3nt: TGCGCCAGCAGCCAATTACGGGGGGACTCCTACAATGAGCAGTTCTTC; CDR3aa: CASSQLRGDSYNEQFF
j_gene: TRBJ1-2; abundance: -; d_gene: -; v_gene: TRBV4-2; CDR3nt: TGTGCCAGCAGCCAAGATTATGGCCAGGGGCAAACCACTAACTATGGCTACACCTTC; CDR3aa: CASSQDYGQGQTTNYGYTF
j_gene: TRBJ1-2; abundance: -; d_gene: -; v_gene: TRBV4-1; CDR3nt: TGCGCCAGCAGCCAACCCCACGACCGGCGGGGGGGCTACACCTTC; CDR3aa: CASSQPHDRRGGYTF
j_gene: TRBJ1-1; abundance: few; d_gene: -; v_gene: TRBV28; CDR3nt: TGTGCCAGCAGTTTACAGAACACTGAAGCTTTCTTT; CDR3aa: CASSLQNTEAFF
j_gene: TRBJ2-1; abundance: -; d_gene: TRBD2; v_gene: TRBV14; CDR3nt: TGTGCCAGCAGCCAAAAGCTAGCGGGGGCTGAGCAGTTCTTC; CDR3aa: CASSQKLAGAEQFF
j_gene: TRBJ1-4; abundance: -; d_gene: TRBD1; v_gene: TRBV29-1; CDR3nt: TGCAGTGCCGACAGGGGAGGCGAAAAACTGTTTTTT; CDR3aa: CSADRGGEKLFF
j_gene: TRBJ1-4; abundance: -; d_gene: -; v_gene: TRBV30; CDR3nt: TGTGCCTGGGCAGGCCACTCTCGTCGGTTT; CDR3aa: CAWAGHSRRF
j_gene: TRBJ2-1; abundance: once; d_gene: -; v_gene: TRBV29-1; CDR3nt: TGCAGCGTTGACCGCCAGGGTAACAATGAGCAGTTCTTC; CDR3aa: CSVDRQGNNEQFF
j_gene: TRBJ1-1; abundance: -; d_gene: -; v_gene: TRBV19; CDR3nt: TGTGCCAGTAGTATATTGCAGCGCCGCTATCTCGGCACTGAAGCTTTCTTT; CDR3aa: CASSILQRRYLGTEAFF
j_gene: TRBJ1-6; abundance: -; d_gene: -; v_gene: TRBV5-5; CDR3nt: TGTGCCAGCAGCTTCCAGGGTGTTAATTCACCCCTCCACTTT; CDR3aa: CASSFQGVNSPLHF
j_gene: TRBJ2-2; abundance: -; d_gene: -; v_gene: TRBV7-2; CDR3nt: TGTGCCAGCAGCCCCCTATGGAACACCGGGGAGCTGTTTTTT; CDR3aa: CASSPLWNTGELFF
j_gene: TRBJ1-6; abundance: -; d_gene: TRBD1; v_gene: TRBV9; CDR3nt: TGTGCCAGCAGCGCCGGGACAGGGAATTCACCCCTCCACTTT; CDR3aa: CASSAGTGNSPLHF
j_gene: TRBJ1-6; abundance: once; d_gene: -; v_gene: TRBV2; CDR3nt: TGTGCCAGCATGAGGAGAGCCTATAATTCACCCCTCCACTTT; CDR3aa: CASMRRAYNSPLHF
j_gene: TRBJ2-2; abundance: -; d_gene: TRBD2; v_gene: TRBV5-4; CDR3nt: TGTGCCAGCAGCTCGGGGGGGGCAGGGAACACCGGGGAGCTGTTTTTT; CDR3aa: CASSSGGAGNTGELFF
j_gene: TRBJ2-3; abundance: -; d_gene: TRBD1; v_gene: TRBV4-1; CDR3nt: TGCGCCAGCAGGATGACAGGGCGCACAGATACGCAGTATTTT; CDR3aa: CASRMTGRTDTQYF
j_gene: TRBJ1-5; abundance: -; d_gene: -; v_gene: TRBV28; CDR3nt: TGTGCCAGCAGGCCAAGACCCGGAGGAGGCAATCAGCCCCAGCATTTT; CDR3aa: CASRPRPGGGNQPQHF
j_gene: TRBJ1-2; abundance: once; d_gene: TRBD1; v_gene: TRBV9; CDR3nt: TGTGCCAGCAGCCCAGGGGCGCTACGCGGGACAGTCCTATACTATGGCTACACCTTC; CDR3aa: CASSPGALRGTVLYYGYTF
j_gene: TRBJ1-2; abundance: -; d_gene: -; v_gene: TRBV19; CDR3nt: TGTGCCAGTAAGGGCTACGGGACACTTACTAACTATGGCTACACCTTC; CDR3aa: CASKGYGTLTNYGYTF
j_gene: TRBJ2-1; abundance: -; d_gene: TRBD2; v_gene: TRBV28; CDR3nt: TGTGCCAGCAGTCCCCCTCAGGGCTTAGGCGGGGGAGTCTACAATGAGCAGTTCTTC; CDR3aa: CASSPPQGLGGGVYNEQFF
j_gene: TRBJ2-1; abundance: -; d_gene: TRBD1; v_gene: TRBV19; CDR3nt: TGTGCCAGTAGTACCTCGGGACAGGGGAGCAACAATGAGCAGTTCTTC; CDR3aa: CASSTSGQGSNNEQFF
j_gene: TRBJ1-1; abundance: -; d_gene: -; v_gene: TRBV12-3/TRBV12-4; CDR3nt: TGTGCCAGCAGTTTCACCCAGTATGAAGCTTTCTTT; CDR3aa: CASSFTQYEAFF
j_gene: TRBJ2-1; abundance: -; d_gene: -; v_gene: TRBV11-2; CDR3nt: TGTGCCAGCAGCCCCCGCCAGGGGTTCCCTGAGCAGTTCTTC; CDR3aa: CASSPRQGFPEQFF
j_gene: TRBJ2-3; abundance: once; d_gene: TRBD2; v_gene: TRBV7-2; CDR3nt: TGTGCCAGCAGCAAACTAGCGGGGTTCACAGATACGCAGTATTTT; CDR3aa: CASSKLAGFTDTQYF
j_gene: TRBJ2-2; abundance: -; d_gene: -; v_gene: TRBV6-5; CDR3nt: TGTGCCAGCAGCCCCCGAGAGGGCACTCGGGAGCTGTTTTTT; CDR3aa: CASSPREGTRELFF
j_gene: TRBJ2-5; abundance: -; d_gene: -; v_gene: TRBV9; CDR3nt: TGTGCCAGCACCATTGGGGGGGGCGCAGGAGAGACCCAGTACTTC; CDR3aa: CASTIGGGAGETQYF
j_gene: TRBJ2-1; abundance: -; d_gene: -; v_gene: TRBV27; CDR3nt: TGTGCCAGCAGTCCGACGGACAGCCCAGAGTCCCATGAGCAGTTCTTC; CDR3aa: CASSPTDSPESHEQFF